The next 27 T cell receptor beta chains were all read from a single sample in a study of T cell changes during pregnancy in multiple sclerosis (dated by TCRdb to between 2019 and 2020). Library method: the immunoSEQ multiplex PCR assay. TCRdb's version of the immuneACCESS table is confined to in-frame rearrangements and falls short of the full clone set. An unresolved V gene accounts for under half of the shortfall where checked; the remainder is of unknown origin. The sample contains tens of thousands of clones, roughly 91% of them found a single time. The leading ten clones occupy roughly 1% of the sample. The input for sequencing was peripheral blood, taken in the first trimester of pregnancy. The receptors here all came from a female donor with multiple sclerosis, enrolled in a pregnancy study.

CDR3 residues: CASSAGGQETQYF. CDR3 in DNA: TGTGCCAGCAGTGCAGGGGGCCAAGAGACCCAGTACTTC. The V and J genes are TRBV28 and TRBJ2-5; 7 nucleotides match TRBD1. With 5 bases clipped from V and 1 base from J, the junction kept 1 base outside the gene matches. The CDR3 has 13 residues. Per the germline V gene, CDR1 is MDHEN and CDR2 is SYDVKM.

The rearrangement joins TRBV6-5 to TRBJ2-7; no clear D. Per the germline V gene, CDR1 is MNHEY and CDR2 is SVGAGI. CDR3 length equals 11 residues. The germline V and J ends were trimmed by 7 bases and 2 bases, with 6 bases remaining between them. The CDR3 sequence: CASTLTYEQYF. Here the CDR3 DNA reads TGTGCCAGCACTCTAACCTACGAGCAGTACTTC.

This clone was seen once. The V gene is TRBV7-9, the J gene TRBJ1-2, with 8 bases that match TRBD1. The V gene end was trimmed by 4 bases and the J gene end by 5 bases; junction bases not matched to a gene: 15. The CDR3 consists of 17 residues. CDR1 and CDR2 (germline): SEHNR, FQNEAQ (reference sequence). The CDR3 DNA reads as TGTGCCAGCAGCTCCATCATGGGCAGGGGGCTGGTGTATGGCTACACCTTC. Translating it yields CASSSIMGRGLVYGYTF.

The chain recombines TRBV28 with TRBJ2-1, with D perhaps matching TRBD1 (6 bases). V was trimmed by 5 bases and J by 3 bases, leaving 17 bases between them. Germline-derived CDR1 and CDR2 are MDHEN and SYDVKM. The CDR3 is 16 amino acids. As DNA, the CDR3 is TGTGCCAGCAGTCTCCGAGGGGGTGGGGTCTACAATGAGCAGTTCTTC. Its protein product is CASSLRGGGVYNEQFF.

V and J are TRBV6-6 and TRBJ2-5, with D perhaps matching TRBD2 (6 bases). Germline V gene data show CDR1 as MNHNY and CDR2 as SVGAGI (reference sequence). Trimming left V 4 bases short and J 14 bases short, with 23 bases between. The CDR3 consists of 14 residues. The CDR3 loop is CASSSPPGVSRYYF. The CDR3 DNA reads as TGTGCCAGCAGTTCCCCGCCGGGGGTTAGCCGCTATTACTTC.

This chain uses TRBV7-6 with TRBJ1-4, with 8 bases that match TRBD1. Germline CDR1 is SGHVS and CDR2 is FNYEAQ. CDR3 length: 17 residues. The ends lost 5 bases at V and 4 bases at J; junction bases unmatched: 12. The CDR3 coding sequence is TGTGCCAGCAGCCGAGTGGTGGGACAGGCGTTTAATGAAAAACTGTTTTTT. It translates to CASSRVVGQAFNEKLFF.

J is TRBJ1-5 and V is TRBV27, with D unclear. Trimming cost V 2 bases and J 1 base, with 3 bases left between them. CDR1 MNHEY and CDR2 SMNVEV come from the germline V gene (reference sequence). There are 13 residues in the CDR3. CDR3 sequence reads: CASSLLSNQPQHF. CDR3 coding DNA: TGTGCCAGCAGTTTACTGAGCAATCAGCCCCAGCATTTT.

This clone was observed once. This chain connects TRBV7-3 to TRBJ2-1; tentatively, D is TRBD2 (5 bases). Germline-derived CDR1 and CDR2 are SGHTA and FQGTGA. Trimming took 2 bases from V and 3 from J, leaving 11 bases between them. This CDR3 has 15 amino acids. The CDR3 here is CASSLGGSVYNEQFF. CDR3 DNA: TGTGCCAGCAGCTTAGGAGGTTCCGTCTACAATGAGCAGTTCTTC.

The gene calls are TRBV28 and TRBJ2-3; 12 nucleotides agree with TRBD2. J was trimmed by 8 bases and V by 7 bases; bases with no gene match: 16. Germline values: CDR1 MDHEN, CDR2 SYDVKM. CDR3 size: 17 residues. CDR3: CASNSLGASGRAGTQYF. CDR3 nucleotides: TGTGCCAGCAACTCCTTAGGGGCTAGCGGGAGGGCAGGTACGCAGTATTTT.

The chain couples TRBV27 to TRBJ1-2; TRBD1 matches at 9 bases. The CDR3 has 14 amino acids. Trimming removed 6 bases from V and 1 base from J; junction bases left unmatched: 3. Germline lookup yields CDR1 MNHEY and CDR2 SMNVEV (reference sequence). As DNA, the CDR3 is TGTGCCAGCAGGGGGACAGGGCGTAACTATGGCTACACCTTC. It is translated as CASRGTGRNYGYTF.

The V call is TRBV11-3, the J call TRBJ2-2, with TRBD1 matching over 7 bases. The CDR3 runs 13 residues. The J segment lost 8 bases and the V segment lost 2 bases, leaving 2 bases of the junction unmatched. The germline V gene has CDR1 SGHNT and CDR2 YENEEA. CDR3 nucleotide sequence: TGTGCCAGCAGCTTAACAGGGGCAGGGGAGCTGTTTTTT. Translation gives CASSLTGAGELFF.

The chain recombines TRBV5-4 with TRBJ2-1; D gene unclear. The CDR3 is 13 residues long. Trimming cost V 0 bases and J 6 bases, with 7 bases left between them. CDR1 SGHNT and CDR2 YYREEE come from the germline V gene (reference sequence). CDR3 DNA sequence: TGTGCCAGCAGCTTGGAATGGAGCAATGAGCAGTTCTTC. Translation gives CASSLEWSNEQFF. The full variable domain, rest sourced from reference TRBV5-4 and TRBJ2-1, is ETGVTQSPTHLIKTRGQQVTLRCSSQSGHNTVSWYQQALGQGPQFIFQYYREEENGRGNFPPRFSGLQFPNYSSELNVNALELDDSALYLCASSLEWSNEQFFGPGTRLTVL.

The genes are TRBV6-1 and TRBJ2-7; D is unresolved. Trimming stripped 4 bases from V and 1 base from J, with 11 bases between. The CDR3 runs to 14 residues. Germline values: CDR1 MNHNS, CDR2 SASEGT. CDR3 region: CASSAHLDSYEQYF. In nucleotides, the CDR3 is TGTGCCAGCAGTGCACACCTAGATTCCTACGAGCAGTACTTC.

The CDR3 DNA reads TGTGCCAGCAGACTCACAGGGCACGGACCCTACGAGCAGTACTTC. It encodes CASRLTGHGPYEQYF. This chain links TRBV28 with TRBJ2-7; a weak D match, TRBD1 (6 bases). There are 15 residues in the CDR3. V lost 6 bases and J lost 2, with 17 bases in between. In germline, CDR1 is MDHEN, CDR2 SYDVKM.

This sequence joins TRBV28 and TRBJ1-1; the D is unclear. V was clipped by 3 bases and J by 6 bases, with 5 bases between them. The CDR3 sequence is 11 residues long. The germline V gene has CDR1 MDHEN and CDR2 SYDVKM. CDR3 loop: CASSLYSEAFF. Written as DNA, the CDR3 is TGTGCCAGCAGTTTGTATTCTGAAGCTTTCTTT.

The V and J genes are TRBV19 and TRBJ1-4; the D is unclear. Trimming took 3 bases from V and 2 from J, leaving 7 bases between them. Germline V gene data show CDR1 as LNHDA and CDR2 as SQIVND (reference sequence). The CDR3 is 14 residues long. This chain's CDR3 is CASSMRNTNEKLFF. The CDR3, as DNA: TGTGCCAGTAGTATGCGGAACACTAATGAAAAACTGTTTTTT.

The CDR3 loop is CASSVTGGRRTEAFF. CDR3 DNA sequence: TGTGCCAGCAGCGTCACGGGGGGACGGAGGACTGAAGCTTTCTTT. V usage is TRBV9 and J usage is TRBJ1-1; tentatively, D is TRBD1 (5 bases). The germline V gene encodes CDR1 SGDLS and CDR2 YYNGEE. CDR3 length: 15 residues. V was cut by 2 bases and J by 5 bases, with 16 bases left in between.

The rearrangement joins TRBV11-2 to TRBJ2-7; a weak D match, TRBD1 (7 bases). Germline V gene data show CDR1 as SGHAT and CDR2 as FQNNGV. The CDR3 sequence is 14 residues long. Trimming pared 5 bases from V and 5 bases from J, leaving 16 bases between. CDR3 DNA: TGTGCCAGCAGCCCCCTAGGGGGGACAGACGAGCAGTACTTC. Encoded protein: CASSPLGGTDEQYF.

The V and J genes are TRBV4-3 and TRBJ1-6; D ambiguous. This CDR3 is built from 17 residues. Germline V lookup: CDR1 LGHNA, CDR2 YSLEER. Trimming pared 2 bases from V and 0 bases from J, leaving 11 bases between. The CDR3 DNA follows: TGCGCCAGCAGCCAAAGGACGGGGAGCTCCTATAATTCACCCCTCCACTTT. Protein product: CASSQRTGSSYNSPLHF.

The chain has TRBV19 and TRBJ1-5; 7 nucleotides align to TRBD1. The CDR3 runs to 16 residues. V shed 5 bases, J shed 3 bases, and the junction held 10 bases outside the gene matches. Germline CDR1 reads LNHDA; CDR2 reads SQIVND (reference sequence). The CDR3 sequence: CASSPRQGENNQPQHF. DNA of the CDR3: TGTGCCAGTAGTCCAAGACAGGGTGAAAACAATCAGCCCCAGCATTTT.

The genes are TRBV11-3 and TRBJ2-1, with TRBD2 as a possible D gene (7 bases). The length of the CDR3 is 12 residues. CDR1 and CDR2 from the germline V gene are SGHNT and YENEEA. Trimming removed 7 bases at V and 5 bases at J, with 9 bases between. CDR3 in amino acids: CASKGGDNEQFF. CDR3 DNA sequence: TGTGCCAGCAAGGGGGGGGACAATGAGCAGTTCTTC. Based on the CDR3 plus reference TRBV11-3 and TRBJ2-1, the full variable domain is EAGVVQSPRYKIIEKKQPVAFWCNPISGHNTLYWYLQNLGQGPELLIRYENEEAVDDSQLPKDRFSAERLKGVDSTLKIQPAELGDSAVYLCASKGGDNEQFFGPGTRLTVL.

In DNA form, the CDR3 reads TGTGCCAGTAGTATAGGGCCTTACAATGAGCAGTTCTTC. It translates to CASSIGPYNEQFF. This chain uses TRBV19 with TRBJ2-1, with unresolved D. The CDR3 is 13 amino acids. Looked up from germline, CDR1 is LNHDA and CDR2 is SQIVND (reference sequence). V was shortened by 1 base and J by 4 bases, with 5 bases between the two germline ends.

V gene TRBV6-1 combines with J gene TRBJ1-6, with a possible D match to TRBD1 (5 bases). Germline V CDR1 and CDR2: MNHNS, SASEGT. The V and J ends lost 2 bases and 3 bases respectively, with 14 bases between them. The length of the CDR3 is 17 residues. The CDR3 protein is CASSESPGQRYNSPLHF. CDR3 in DNA: TGTGCCAGCAGTGAATCTCCAGGGCAGCGCTATAATTCACCCCTCCACTTT.

This rearrangement joins TRBV11-3 to TRBJ2-1; the match to TRBD2 covers 9 bases. The germline V gene has CDR1 SGHNT and CDR2 YENEEA. Losses at the gene ends were 2 bases for V and 5 bases for J; bases not matched to a gene: 4. The CDR3 runs 15 residues. CDR3 amino acids: CASSLSRGGDNEQFF. In nucleotides, the CDR3 is TGTGCCAGCAGCTTATCGCGGGGGGGGGACAATGAGCAGTTCTTC.

The J gene is TRBJ2-5, the V gene TRBV15, with D perhaps matching TRBD2 (5 bases). This CDR3 is 13 amino acids long. Trimming shortened V by 0 bases and J by 7 bases, and 9 bases separated the two germline ends. Germline V lookup: CDR1 LNHNV, CDR2 YYDKDF (reference sequence). The CDR3 region has the DNA TGTGCCACCAGCAGAGAGCGGGCCCGGACCCAGTACTTC. The encoded protein is CATSRERARTQYF.

The chain uses TRBV18 and TRBJ1-5; 7 nucleotides match TRBD1. V lost 6 bases and J lost 1; bases outside the gene matches: 6. From germline, CDR1 is KGHSH and CDR2 LQKENI. The CDR3 sequence is 15 residues long. CDR3 sequence (DNA): TGTGCCAGCTCCCCGACAGGGAGCAGCAATCAGCCCCAGCATTTT. Its protein is CASSPTGSSNQPQHF.

This clone was observed a single time. The chain employs TRBV11-2 and TRBJ2-7, with a tentative D call TRBD2 (5 bases). This CDR3 has 14 amino acids. V was clipped by 1 base and J by 0 bases, with 7 bases between them. CDR1 and CDR2 (germline): SGHAT, FQNNGV. CDR3 protein: CASSLVGSSYEQYF. For the CDR3, the DNA is TGTGCCAGCAGCTTAGTAGGGAGCTCCTACGAGCAGTACTTC.